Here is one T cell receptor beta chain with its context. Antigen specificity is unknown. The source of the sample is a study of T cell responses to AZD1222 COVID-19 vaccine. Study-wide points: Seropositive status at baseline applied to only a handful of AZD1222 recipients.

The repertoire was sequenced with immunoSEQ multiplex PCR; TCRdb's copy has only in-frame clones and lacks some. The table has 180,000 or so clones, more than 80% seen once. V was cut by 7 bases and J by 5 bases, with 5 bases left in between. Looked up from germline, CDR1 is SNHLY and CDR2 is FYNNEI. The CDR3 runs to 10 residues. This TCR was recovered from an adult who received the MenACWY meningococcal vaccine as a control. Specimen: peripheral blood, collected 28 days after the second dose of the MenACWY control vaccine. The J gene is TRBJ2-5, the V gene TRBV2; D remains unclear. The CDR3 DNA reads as TGTGCCAGCATGCTGGAGACCCAGTACTTC. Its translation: CASMLETQYF.